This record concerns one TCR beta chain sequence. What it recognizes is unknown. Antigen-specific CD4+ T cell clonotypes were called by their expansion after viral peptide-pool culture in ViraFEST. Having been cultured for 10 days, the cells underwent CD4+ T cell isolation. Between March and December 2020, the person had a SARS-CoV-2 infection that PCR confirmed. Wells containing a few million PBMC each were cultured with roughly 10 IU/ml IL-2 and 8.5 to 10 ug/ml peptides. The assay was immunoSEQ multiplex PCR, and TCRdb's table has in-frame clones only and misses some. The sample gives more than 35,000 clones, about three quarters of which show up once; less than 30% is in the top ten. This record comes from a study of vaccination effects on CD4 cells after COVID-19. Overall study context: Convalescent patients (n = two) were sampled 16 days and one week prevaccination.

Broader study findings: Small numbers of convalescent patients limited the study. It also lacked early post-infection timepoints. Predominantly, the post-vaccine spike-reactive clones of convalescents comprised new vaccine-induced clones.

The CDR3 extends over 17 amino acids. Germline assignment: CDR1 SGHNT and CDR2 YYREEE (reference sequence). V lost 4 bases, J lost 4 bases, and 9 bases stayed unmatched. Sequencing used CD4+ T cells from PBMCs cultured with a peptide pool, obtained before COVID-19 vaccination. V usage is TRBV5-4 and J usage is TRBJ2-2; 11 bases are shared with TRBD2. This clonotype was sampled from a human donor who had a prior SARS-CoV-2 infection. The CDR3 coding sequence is TGTGCCAGCAGCGCCCGCACTAGCGGGAGTTTCACCGGGGAGCTGTTTTTT. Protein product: CASSARTSGSFTGELFF.